The clone carrying this TCR beta chain was counted at least ten times. Germline lookup yields CDR1 SGHAT and CDR2 FQNNGV. The CDR3 has 14 residues. V lost 4 bases and J lost 2, with 6 bases in between. Amplification targeted TCR beta CDR3 regions from RNA transcripts. The study used the HTBI primer set for a first-round RT-PCR of the TCR CDR3. In TCRdb, the multiplex PCR reads were re-called with MiXCR into one record per CDR3 protein. The repertoire consists of 250,000 to 300,000 distinct CDR3 sequences, with 13% to 15% occurring once and the leading ten covering about an eighth. The entry originates in a study of T cells in Graves' hyperthyroidism and ophthalmopathy. Out of approximately 10 ml of fresh peripheral blood came the PBMCs.

The specimen sequenced was blood. The receptor was derived from a woman between 40 and 50 years old with Graves' hyperthyroidism that later progressed to Graves' ophthalmopathy. The chain links TRBV11-2 to TRBJ2-6; no clear D gene. The CDR3 is CASSSGTGANVLTF. For the CDR3, the DNA is TGTGCCAGCAGCTCCGGCACTGGGGCCAACGTCCTGACTTTC.